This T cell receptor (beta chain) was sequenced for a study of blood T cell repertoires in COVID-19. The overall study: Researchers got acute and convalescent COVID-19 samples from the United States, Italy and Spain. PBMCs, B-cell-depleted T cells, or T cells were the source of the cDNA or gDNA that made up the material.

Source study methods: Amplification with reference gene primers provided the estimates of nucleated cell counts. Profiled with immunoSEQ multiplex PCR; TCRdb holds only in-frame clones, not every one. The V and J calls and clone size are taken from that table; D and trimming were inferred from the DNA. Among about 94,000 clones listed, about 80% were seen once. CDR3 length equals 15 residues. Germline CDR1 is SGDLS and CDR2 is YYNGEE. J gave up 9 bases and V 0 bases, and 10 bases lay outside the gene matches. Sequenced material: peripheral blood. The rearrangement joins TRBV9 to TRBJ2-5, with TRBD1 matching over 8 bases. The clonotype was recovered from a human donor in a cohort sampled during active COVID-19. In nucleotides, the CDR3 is TGTGCCAGCAGCGTAGGGCAGGGGGCGTATGAGGCCCAGTACTTC. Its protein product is CASSVGQGAYEAQYF. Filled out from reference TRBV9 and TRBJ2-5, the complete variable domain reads DSGVTQTPKHLITATGQRVTLRCSPRSGDLSVYWYQQSLDQGLQFLIQYYNGEERAKGNILERFSAQQFPDLHSELNLSSLELGDSALYFCASSVGQGAYEAQYFGPGTRLLVL.